This T cell receptor (beta chain) was documented in a study of T-cell memory formation after mild COVID-19. MiXCR, run by TCRdb on the 5' RACE reads, gives a single entry per CDR3 protein. The data hold about half a million distinct CDR3 sequences, with roughly 20% observed a single time. Sequencing was carried out using PBMCs or a T cell subset sorted from them (not recorded which). The sequence derives from an adult woman who had mild COVID-19 (a few samples of this study predate the infection). Cell type and time point are not known.

CDR3 loop: CASSFRQNQPQHF. The CDR3 bases are TGTGCCAGCAGTTTTAGACAGAATCAGCCCCAGCATTTT. The rearrangement uses TRBV12-3 or TRBV12-4 and TRBJ1-5; possible D gene TRBD1, 5 bases. The CDR3 covers 13 residues. V lost 3 bases and J 4 bases, leaving 7 bases between the germline ends.